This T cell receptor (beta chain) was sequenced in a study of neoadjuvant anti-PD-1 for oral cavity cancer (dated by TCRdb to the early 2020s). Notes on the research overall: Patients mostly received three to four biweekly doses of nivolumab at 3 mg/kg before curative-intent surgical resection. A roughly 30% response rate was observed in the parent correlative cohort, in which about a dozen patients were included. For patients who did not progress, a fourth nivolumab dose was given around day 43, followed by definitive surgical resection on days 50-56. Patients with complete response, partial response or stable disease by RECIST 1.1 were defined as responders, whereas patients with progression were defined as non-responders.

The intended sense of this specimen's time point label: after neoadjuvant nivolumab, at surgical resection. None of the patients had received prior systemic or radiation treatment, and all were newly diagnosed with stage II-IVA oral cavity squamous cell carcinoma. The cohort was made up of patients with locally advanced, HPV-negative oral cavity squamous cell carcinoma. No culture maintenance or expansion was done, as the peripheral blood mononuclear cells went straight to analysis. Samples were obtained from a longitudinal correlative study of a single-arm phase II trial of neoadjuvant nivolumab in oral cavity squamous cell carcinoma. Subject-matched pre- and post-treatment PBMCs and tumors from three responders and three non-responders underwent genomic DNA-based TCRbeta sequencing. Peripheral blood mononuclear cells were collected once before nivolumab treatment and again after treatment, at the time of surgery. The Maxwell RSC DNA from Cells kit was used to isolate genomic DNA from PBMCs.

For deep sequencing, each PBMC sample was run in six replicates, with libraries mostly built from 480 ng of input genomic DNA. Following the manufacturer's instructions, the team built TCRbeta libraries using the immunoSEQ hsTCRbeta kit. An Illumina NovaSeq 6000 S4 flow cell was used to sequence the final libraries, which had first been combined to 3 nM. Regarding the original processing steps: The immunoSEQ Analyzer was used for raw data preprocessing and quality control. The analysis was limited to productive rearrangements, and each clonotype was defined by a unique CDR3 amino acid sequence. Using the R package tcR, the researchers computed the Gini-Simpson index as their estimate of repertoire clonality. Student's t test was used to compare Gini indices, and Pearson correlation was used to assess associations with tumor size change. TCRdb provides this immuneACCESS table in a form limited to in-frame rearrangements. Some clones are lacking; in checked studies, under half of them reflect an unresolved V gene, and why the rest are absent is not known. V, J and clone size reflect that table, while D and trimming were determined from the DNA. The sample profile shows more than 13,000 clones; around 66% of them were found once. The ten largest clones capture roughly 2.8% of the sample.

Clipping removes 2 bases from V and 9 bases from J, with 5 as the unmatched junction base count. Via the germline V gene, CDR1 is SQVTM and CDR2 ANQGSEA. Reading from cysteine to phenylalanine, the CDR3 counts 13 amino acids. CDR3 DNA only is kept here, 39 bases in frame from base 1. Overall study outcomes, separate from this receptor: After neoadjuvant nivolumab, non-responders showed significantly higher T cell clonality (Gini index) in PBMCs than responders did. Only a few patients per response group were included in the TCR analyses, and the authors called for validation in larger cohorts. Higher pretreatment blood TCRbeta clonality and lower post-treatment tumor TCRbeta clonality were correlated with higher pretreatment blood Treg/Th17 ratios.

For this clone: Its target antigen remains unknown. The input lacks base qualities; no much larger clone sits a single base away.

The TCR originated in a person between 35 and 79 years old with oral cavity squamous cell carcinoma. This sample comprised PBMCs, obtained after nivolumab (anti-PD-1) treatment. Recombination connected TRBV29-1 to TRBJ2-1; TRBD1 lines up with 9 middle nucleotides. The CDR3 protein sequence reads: CSVEKGQGGEQFF. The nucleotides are TGCAGCGTTGAAAAGGGACAGGGAGGTGAGCAGTTCTTC.